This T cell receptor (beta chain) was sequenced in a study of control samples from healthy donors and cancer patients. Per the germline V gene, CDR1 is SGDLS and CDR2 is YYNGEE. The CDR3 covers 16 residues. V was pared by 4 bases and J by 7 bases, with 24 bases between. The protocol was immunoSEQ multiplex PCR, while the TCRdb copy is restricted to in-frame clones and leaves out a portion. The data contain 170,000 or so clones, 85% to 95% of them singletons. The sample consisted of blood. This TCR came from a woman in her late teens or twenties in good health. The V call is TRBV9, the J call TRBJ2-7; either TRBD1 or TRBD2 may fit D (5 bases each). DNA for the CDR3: TGTGCCAGCAGCCCCAGAGGTGGGGCCCCCGGGGCGGAGCAGTACTTC. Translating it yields CASSPRGGAPGAEQYF.